The 19 T cell receptor beta chains below all came from one sample that was sequenced in a study of CXCR3-negative and CXCR3-positive naive CD8 T cells. Study-wide points: CXCR3-positive naive cells had TRB CDR3s that were more hydrophobic than CXCR3-negative naive cells had.

The antigens these receptors bind are not known. It was by 5' RACE with UMI labels that the TRB cDNA libraries were prepared. TCRdb re-called the 5' RACE reads; one entry per CDR3 protein, DNA not given. The sample's table shows under 150,000 distinct CDR3 sequences. What was sequenced was naive CXCR3+ CD8+ T cells from blood. Sample subset: CD45RO-CCR7+CD27+CD95- naive CD8+ T cells expressing CXCR3 (TNR3+). Receptor source: a human donor in good health. Some clones in this sample may be carry-over from other donors' samples.

This chain links TRBV7-2 with TRBJ2-7; as DNA is missing, the TRBD2 call by TCRdb cannot be tested. Germline lookup yields CDR1 SGHTA and CDR2 FQGNSA. This CDR3 is built from 14 residues. CDR3 residues: CASSARLGTYEQYF.

J is TRBJ2-7 and V is TRBV5-1. The CDR3 has 15 residues. The germline CDR1 and CDR2 sequences are SGHRS and YFSETQ. The CDR3 reads CASSLAVFGDYEQYF.

The rearrangement links TRBV7-7 to TRBJ2-5. Germline CDR1 and CDR2: SSHAT and FNYEAQ (reference sequence). CDR3 size: 14 residues. The CDR3 sequence is CASSFGRFGETQYF.

This chain links TRBV27 with TRBJ2-1; TCRdb gives TRBD2 as the D gene, but with no DNA this cannot be confirmed. The CDR3 is 16 residues long. Germline CDR1 and CDR2: MNHEY and SMNVEV (reference sequence). This CDR3 reads CASRGTSGIVYNEQFF.

This chain links TRBV29-1 with TRBJ1-2; the D gene TCRdb calls, TRBD1, cannot be checked with no DNA. This CDR3 comprises 11 residues. The germline gives CDR1 SQVTM, CDR2 ANQGSEA. The CDR3 spells CSVALRGYYTF.

The chain has TRBV13 and TRBJ1-1. Germline CDR1 reads PRHDT; CDR2 reads FYEKMQ (reference sequence). The CDR3 runs to 12 residues. This CDR3 reads CASSFMGVEAFF.

The V and J genes are TRBV5-6 and TRBJ2-3. The CDR3 covers 15 residues. Germline V CDR1 and CDR2: SGHDT, YYEEEE. The CDR3 region is CASSLPRTSTDTQYF.

This rearrangement joins TRBV7-9 to TRBJ2-1; TCRdb's D gene call, TRBD1, goes unchecked for lack of DNA. Germline lookup yields CDR1 SEHNR and CDR2 FQNEAQ (reference sequence). CDR3 size: 14 residues. The CDR3 loop is CASSWDSSTSQQFF.

V usage is TRBV6-5 and J usage is TRBJ2-2; lacking DNA, the TRBD2 call made by TCRdb goes unchecked. The length of the CDR3 is 15 residues. Germline V gene data show CDR1 as MNHEY and CDR2 as SVGAGI. CDR3 sequence: CASSLGAGVTGELFF.

This chain connects TRBV6-5 to TRBJ2-1; TCRdb's D gene call, TRBD1, goes unchecked for lack of DNA. CDR1 MNHEY and CDR2 SVGAGI come from the germline V gene. This CDR3 comprises 12 residues. CDR3 loop: CASQVGGEEQFF.

J is TRBJ1-1 and V is TRBV12-3 or TRBV12-4. The CDR3 is 14 amino acids. The CDR3 spells CASSLVSENTEAFF.

CDR3 in amino acids: CASSPKDGSYEQYF. This rearrangement joins TRBV27 to TRBJ2-7. The CDR3 sequence is 14 residues long. CDR1 is MNHEY, CDR2 SMNVEV, per germline (reference sequence).

The rearrangement joins TRBV5-1 to TRBJ2-7; TCRdb gives TRBD1 as the D gene, but with no DNA this cannot be confirmed. This CDR3 region has 14 residues. CDR1 SGHRS and CDR2 YFSETQ come from the germline V gene. The CDR3 is CASSLRGGVDEQYF.

The chain uses TRBV29-1 and TRBJ2-4; TCRdb lists TRBD2, though no DNA is available to test this call. The CDR3 spans 14 residues. Germline V lookup: CDR1 SQVTM, CDR2 ANQGSEA. The CDR3 protein is CSAGTSLAKNIQYF.

The chain uses TRBV11-2 and TRBJ1-1. The germline V gene has CDR1 SGHAT and CDR2 FQNNGV. The CDR3 has 16 amino acids. This chain's CDR3 is CASSLVGRDMNTEAFF.

The chain has TRBV14 and TRBJ1-2; the D call from TCRdb, TRBD1, cannot be confirmed without DNA. The CDR3 sequence is 15 residues long. Germline loops: CDR1 SGHDN, CDR2 FVKESK. CDR3 amino acids: CASSQPSTGDYGYTF.

The rearrangement joins TRBV9 to TRBJ2-7; checking the TCRdb D call of TRBD2 is not possible without DNA. Per the germline V gene, CDR1 is SGDLS and CDR2 is YYNGEE. This CDR3 region has 15 residues. The CDR3 loop is CASSVDGTETYEQYF.

The chain employs TRBV7-2 and TRBJ2-3; TCRdb proposes TRBD2, but this gene call is untestable without DNA. The CDR3 has 15 residues. Germline-derived CDR1 and CDR2 are SGHTA and FQGNSA. The CDR3 region is CATAGGPMRADTQYF. The variable domain in full, completed from reference TRBV7-2 and TRBJ2-3, reads GAGVSQSPSNKVTEKGKDVELRCDPISGHTALYWYRQSLGQGLEFLIYFQGNSAPDKSGLPSDRFSAERTGGSVSTLTIQRTQQEDSAVYLCATAGGPMRADTQYFGPGTRLTVL.

This chain joins TRBV30 and TRBJ2-3. The germline gives CDR1 GTSNPN, CDR2 SVGIG (reference sequence). The CDR3 is made up of 13 amino acids. CDR3 amino acids: CAWSVIIGDTQYF.